Listed here are 8 T cell receptor beta chains from one sample, sequenced in a study of glioma-infiltrating T cells. Using RNA template, CDR3s of TCR alpha and beta were amplified with iRepertoire arm-PCR. TCRdb analysed the multiplex PCR reads with MiXCR anew, one entry per CDR3 protein. The sample shows approximately 100,000 distinct CDR3 sequences, 25% to 30% of them seen only once. The specimen was glioma tissue, nonneoplastic brain tissue, or PBMCs (not recorded which). These receptors came from a human donor with low-grade glioma or glioblastoma, undergoing nonglioma brain surgery, or in good health (not recorded which).

This clonotype was seen repeatedly, ten times or more. The V call is TRBV7-9, the J call TRBJ1-3; D possibly corresponds to TRBD1 (5 bases). V was pared by 4 bases and J by 3 bases, with 16 bases between. CDR3 length: 16 amino acids. The V gene's germline CDR1 is SEHNR and CDR2 FQNEAQ (reference sequence). The CDR3: CASSSPWRGYGNTIYF. The CDR3 nucleotides read TGTGCCAGCAGCTCACCCTGGCGGGGGTATGGAAACACCATATATTTT.

This clonotype was counted many times. The CDR3 is CASSWDNSYEQYF. CDR3 coding DNA: TGTGCCAGCAGCTGGGACAACTCCTACGAGCAGTACTTC. The chain carries TRBV6-2 or TRBV6-3 and TRBJ2-7; perhaps TRBD1 as D (6 bases). Per the germline V gene, CDR1 is MNHEY and CDR2 is SVGEGT. Trimming took 6 bases from V and 0 from J, leaving 9 bases between them. The CDR3 has 13 residues.

This clonotype was counted at least ten times. V is TRBV4-3 and J is TRBJ2-7; D is tentatively TRBD1 or TRBD2 (6 bases each). This CDR3 is built from 16 residues. V lost 1 base and J lost 4, with 17 bases in between. Looked up from germline, CDR1 is LGHNA and CDR2 is YSLEER. CDR3 DNA: TGCGCCAGCAGCCAAGTTTATCAGGGGAGGAATTACGAGCAGTACTTC. As protein: CASSQVYQGRNYEQYF.

The table lists this clonotype with many counts. The chain joins TRBV6-1 to TRBJ2-1; D possibly corresponds to TRBD2 (6 bases). This CDR3 spans 15 amino acids. CDR1 is MNHNS and CDR2 is SASEGT in the germline V gene. The V gene lost 7 bases and the J gene lost 0 bases, with 13 bases spanning the gap. The CDR3 here is CASKVGGGSYNEQFF. The CDR3 bases are TGTGCCAGCAAGGTCGGGGGAGGCTCCTACAATGAGCAGTTCTTC.

There are many counts of this clonotype. The J gene is TRBJ2-1, the V gene TRBV24-1; D uncertain. Deletions cut 3 bases from V and 7 bases from J, with 12 bases between. This CDR3 comprises 14 residues. Germline V gene lookup returns CDR1 KGHDR and CDR2 SFDVKD. This CDR3 reads CATSDRGLYNEQFF. CDR3 DNA: TGTGCCACCAGTGATCGAGGCCTATATAATGAGCAGTTCTTC.

On this clonotype itself: A much bigger clone sits one base away, suggesting this may be a read error. The chain uses TRBV4-1 and TRBJ2-7; tentative D call: TRBD1 (6 bases). Germline V gene data show CDR1 as MGHRA and CDR2 as YSYEKL. This CDR3 is 15 amino acids long. The V and J ends lost 1 base and 8 bases respectively, with 18 bases between them. CDR3 sequence reads: CASSQVGDSRDKQYF. As DNA, the CDR3 is TGCGCCAGCAGCCAAGTGGGTGACTCAAGGGACAAGCAGTACTTC.

This clonotype was detected ten times or more. The chain is built from TRBV6-2 or TRBV6-3 and TRBJ1-1; unclear D gene. CDR3 size: 13 residues. The germline CDR1 and CDR2 sequences are MNHEY and SVGEGT. With 2 bases removed from V and 0 bases from J, the gap between germline ends came to 4 bases. DNA of the CDR3: TGTGCCAGCAGTTACAGCATGAACACTGAAGCTTTCTTT. Encoded protein: CASSYSMNTEAFF.

This clonotype has a count of ten or more. The rearrangement joins TRBV5-4 to TRBJ1-1; D possibly corresponds to TRBD1 (5 bases). Germline V CDR1 and CDR2: SGHNT, YYREEE (reference sequence). The CDR3 is 14 residues long. The V and J ends lost 5 bases and 2 bases respectively, with 13 bases between them. CDR3 sequence reads: CASRLGQTNTEAFF. DNA of the CDR3: TGTGCCAGCAGACTCGGACAAACCAACACTGAAGCTTTCTTT.